This entry concerns a single TCR beta chain. A much larger clone differs by one base, so this may be a read error. TCRdb re-analysed the PCR reads in MiXCR, keeping a single row per CDR3 protein. The table lists about 500,000 distinct CDR3 sequences, 25% of them singletons. The sample belongs to a study of molecular identifiers for immune sequencing clone quantification. The CDR3 is made up of 17 amino acids. V shed 4 bases and J shed 4 bases, with 19 bases lying between them. Per the germline V gene, CDR1 is SEHNR and CDR2 is FQNEAQ (reference sequence). V and J are TRBV7-9 and TRBJ2-2, with a possible D match to TRBD2 (6 bases). This TCR was recovered from a human donor in good health. Some libraries in this study had Jurkat cell RNA spiked in. Sequencing was carried out using naive CD8+ T cells from blood, with Jurkat cell RNA spiked in. Subset in this sample: FACS-sorted CD8+CD4-CCR7+CD45RA+ naive T cells. CDR3 bases: TGTGCCAGCAGCTCGTCTCAGCGGGTCACGAGCACCGGGGAGCTGTTTTTT. It specifies CASSSSQRVTSTGELFF.